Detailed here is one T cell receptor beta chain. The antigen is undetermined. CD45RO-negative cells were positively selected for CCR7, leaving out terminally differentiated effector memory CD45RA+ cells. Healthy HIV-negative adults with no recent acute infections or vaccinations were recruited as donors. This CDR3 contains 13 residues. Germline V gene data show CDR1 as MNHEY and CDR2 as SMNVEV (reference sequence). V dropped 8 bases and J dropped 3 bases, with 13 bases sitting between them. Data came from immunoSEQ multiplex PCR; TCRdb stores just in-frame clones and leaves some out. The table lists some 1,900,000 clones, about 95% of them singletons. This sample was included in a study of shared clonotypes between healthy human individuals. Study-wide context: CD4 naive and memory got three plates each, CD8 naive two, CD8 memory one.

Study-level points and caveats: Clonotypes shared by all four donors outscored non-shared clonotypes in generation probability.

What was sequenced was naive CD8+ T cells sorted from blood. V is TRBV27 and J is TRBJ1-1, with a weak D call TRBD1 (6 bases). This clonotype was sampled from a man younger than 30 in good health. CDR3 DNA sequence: TGTGCCAGCGGAACAGGGAGTCACACTGAAGCTTTCTTT. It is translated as CASGTGSHTEAFF.